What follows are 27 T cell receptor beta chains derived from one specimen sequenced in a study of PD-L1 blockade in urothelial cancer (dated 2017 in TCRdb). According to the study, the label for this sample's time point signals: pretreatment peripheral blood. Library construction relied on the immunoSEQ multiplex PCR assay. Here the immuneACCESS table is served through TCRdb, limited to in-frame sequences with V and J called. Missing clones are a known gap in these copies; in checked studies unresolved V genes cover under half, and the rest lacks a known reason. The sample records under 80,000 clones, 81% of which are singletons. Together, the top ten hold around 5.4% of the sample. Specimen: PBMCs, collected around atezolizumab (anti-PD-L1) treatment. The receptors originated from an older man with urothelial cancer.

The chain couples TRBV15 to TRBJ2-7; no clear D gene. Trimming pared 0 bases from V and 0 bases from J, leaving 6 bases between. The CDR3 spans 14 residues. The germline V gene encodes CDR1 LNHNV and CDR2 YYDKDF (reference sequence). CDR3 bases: TGTGCCACCAGCAGAGACAGGTACTCCTACGAGCAGTACTTC. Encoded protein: CATSRDRYSYEQYF.

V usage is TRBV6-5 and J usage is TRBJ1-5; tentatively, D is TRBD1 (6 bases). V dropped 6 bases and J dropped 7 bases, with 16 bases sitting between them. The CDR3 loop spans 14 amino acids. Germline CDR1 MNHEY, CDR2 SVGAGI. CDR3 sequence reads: CASRYGGAGQPQHF. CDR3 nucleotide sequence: TGTGCCAGCAGGTACGGGGGCGCAGGGCAGCCCCAGCATTTT.

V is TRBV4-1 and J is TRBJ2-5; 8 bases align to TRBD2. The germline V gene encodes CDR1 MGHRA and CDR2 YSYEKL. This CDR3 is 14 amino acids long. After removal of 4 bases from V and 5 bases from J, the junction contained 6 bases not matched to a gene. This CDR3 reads CASSLFGGAETQYF. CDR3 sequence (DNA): TGCGCCAGCAGCCTTTTCGGGGGGGCGGAGACCCAGTACTTC.

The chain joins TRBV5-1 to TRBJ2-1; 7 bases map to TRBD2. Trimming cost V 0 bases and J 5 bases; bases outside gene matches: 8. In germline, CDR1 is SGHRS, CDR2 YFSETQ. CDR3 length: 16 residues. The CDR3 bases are TGCGCCAGCAGCTTGGCGTTGCGGGAGAGCGACAATGAGCAGTTCTTC. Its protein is CASSLALRESDNEQFF.

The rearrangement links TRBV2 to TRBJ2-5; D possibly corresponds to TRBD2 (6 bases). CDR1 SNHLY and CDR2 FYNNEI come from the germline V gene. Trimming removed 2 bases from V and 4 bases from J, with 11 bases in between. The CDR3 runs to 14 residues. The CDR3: CASSELVAVETQYF. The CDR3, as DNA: TGTGCCAGCAGTGAACTCGTAGCGGTAGAGACCCAGTACTTC. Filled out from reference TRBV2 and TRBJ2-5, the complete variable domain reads EPEVTQTPSHQVTQMGQEVILRCVPISNHLYFYWYRQILGQKVEFLVSFYNNEISEKSEIFDDQFSVERPDGSNFTLKIRSTKLEDSAMYFCASSELVAVETQYFGPGTRLLVL.

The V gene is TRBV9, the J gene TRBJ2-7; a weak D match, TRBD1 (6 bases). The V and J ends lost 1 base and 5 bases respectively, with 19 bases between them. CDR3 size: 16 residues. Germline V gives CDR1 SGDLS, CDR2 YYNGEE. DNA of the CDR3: TGTGCCAGCAGCGTACACTACAGGGCGAGTGGAGACGAGCAGTACTTC. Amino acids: CASSVHYRASGDEQYF.

CDR3 sequence reads: CASAASTETQYF. The CDR3, as DNA: TGTGCCAGCGCTGCTAGCACGGAGACCCAGTACTTC. The chain joins TRBV5-4 to TRBJ2-5, with a possible D match to TRBD2 (5 bases). The CDR3 covers 12 residues. Trimming shortened V by 7 bases and J by 5 bases, and 12 bases separated the two germline ends. CDR1 is SGHNT, CDR2 YYREEE, per germline (reference sequence).

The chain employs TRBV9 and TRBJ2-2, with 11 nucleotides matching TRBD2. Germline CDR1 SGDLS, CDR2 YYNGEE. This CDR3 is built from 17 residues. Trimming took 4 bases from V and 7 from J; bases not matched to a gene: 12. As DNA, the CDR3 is TGTGCCAGCAGCCCTATAGCGGGAGGGCCCATCGTCGGGGAGCTGTTTTTT. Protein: CASSPIAGGPIVGELFF.

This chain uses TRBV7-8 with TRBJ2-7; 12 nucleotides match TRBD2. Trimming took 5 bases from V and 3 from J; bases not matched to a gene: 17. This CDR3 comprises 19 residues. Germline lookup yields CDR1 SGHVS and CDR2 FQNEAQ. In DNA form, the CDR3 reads TGTGCCAGCAGCCCCACGACCACTTGGACTAGCGGGAAGGACTACGAGCAGTACTTC. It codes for CASSPTTTWTSGKDYEQYF.

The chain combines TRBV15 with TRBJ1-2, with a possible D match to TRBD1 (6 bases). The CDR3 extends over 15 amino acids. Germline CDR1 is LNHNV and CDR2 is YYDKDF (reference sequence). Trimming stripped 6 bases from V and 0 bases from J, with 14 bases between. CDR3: CATRHRVKSNYGYTF. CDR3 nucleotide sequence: TGTGCCACCAGGCACAGGGTTAAATCTAACTATGGCTACACCTTC.

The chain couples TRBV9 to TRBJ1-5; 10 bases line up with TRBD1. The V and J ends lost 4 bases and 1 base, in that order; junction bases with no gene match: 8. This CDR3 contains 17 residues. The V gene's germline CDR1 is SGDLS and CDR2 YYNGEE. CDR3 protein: CASSPPGTGESNQPQHF. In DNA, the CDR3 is TGTGCCAGCAGCCCACCCGGGACAGGGGAGAGCAATCAGCCCCAGCATTTT.

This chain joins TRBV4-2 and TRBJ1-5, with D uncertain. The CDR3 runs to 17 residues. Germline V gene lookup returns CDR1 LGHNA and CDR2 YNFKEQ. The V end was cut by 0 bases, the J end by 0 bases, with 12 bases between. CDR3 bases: TGTGCCAGCAGCCAAGATGTAGCACCCGATAGCAATCAGCCCCAGCATTTT. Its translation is CASSQDVAPDSNQPQHF.

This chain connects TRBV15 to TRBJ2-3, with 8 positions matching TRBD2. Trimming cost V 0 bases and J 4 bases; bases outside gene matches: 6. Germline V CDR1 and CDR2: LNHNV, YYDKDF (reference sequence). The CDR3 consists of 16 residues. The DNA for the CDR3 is TGTGCCACCAGCAGAGATTTGACGGGGGGGCCAGATACGCAGTATTTT. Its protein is CATSRDLTGGPDTQYF.

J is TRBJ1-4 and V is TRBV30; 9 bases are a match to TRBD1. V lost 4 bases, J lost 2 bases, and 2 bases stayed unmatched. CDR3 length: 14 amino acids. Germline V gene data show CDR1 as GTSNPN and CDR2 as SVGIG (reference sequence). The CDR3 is CAWKQGATNEKLFF. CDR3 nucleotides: TGTGCCTGGAAACAGGGGGCTACTAATGAAAAACTGTTTTTT. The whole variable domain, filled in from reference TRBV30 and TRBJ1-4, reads SQTIHQWPATLVQPVGSPLSLECTVEGTSNPNLYWYRQAAGRGLQLLFYSVGIGQISSEVPQNLSASRPQDRQFILSSKKLLLSDSGFYLCAWKQGATNEKLFFGSGTQLSVL.

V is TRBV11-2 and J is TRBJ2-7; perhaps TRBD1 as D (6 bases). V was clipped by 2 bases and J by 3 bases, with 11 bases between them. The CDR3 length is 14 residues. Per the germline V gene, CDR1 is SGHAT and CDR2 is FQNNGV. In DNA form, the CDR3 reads TGTGCCAGCAGCTTAATGCCAGGGGACTACGAGCAGTACTTC. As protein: CASSLMPGDYEQYF.

CDR3 loop: CASSLTPGDQPQHF. The CDR3 DNA reads as TGCGCCAGCAGCTTGACCCCAGGGGATCAGCCCCAGCATTTT. This chain joins TRBV5-1 and TRBJ1-5; possible D gene TRBD1, 6 bases. The germline V gene encodes CDR1 SGHRS and CDR2 YFSETQ. The V and J ends lost 1 base and 5 bases respectively, with 10 bases between them. The CDR3 covers 14 residues.

CDR3 DNA: TGTGCCAGCAGCAAAGGGCGACTAGCGGGAGTTAAAAAGACCCAGTACTTC. Translating it yields CASSKGRLAGVKKTQYF. The J gene is TRBJ2-5, the V gene TRBV21-1; the listed D gene, TRBD2, was not tested against the DNA. TRBV21-1 is assigned pseudogene status. There are 17 residues in the CDR3.

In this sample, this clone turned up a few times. The CDR3 loop is CATHSGTGELFF. The CDR3 DNA is TGTGCCACCCATAGCGGGACCGGGGAGCTGTTTTTT. V and J are TRBV6-5 and TRBJ2-2, with TRBD2 matching 7 bases. This CDR3 spans 12 amino acids. Germline-derived CDR1 and CDR2 are MNHEY and SVGAGI. V trimming: 10 bases; J trimming: 5 bases; junction bases outside the gene matches: 4.

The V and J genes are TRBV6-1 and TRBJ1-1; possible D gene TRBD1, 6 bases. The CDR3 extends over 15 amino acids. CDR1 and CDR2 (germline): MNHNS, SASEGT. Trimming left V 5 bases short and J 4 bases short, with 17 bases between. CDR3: CASSSLGGRITEAFF. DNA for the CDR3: TGTGCCAGCAGTTCCTTGGGGGGGCGGATCACTGAAGCTTTCTTT.

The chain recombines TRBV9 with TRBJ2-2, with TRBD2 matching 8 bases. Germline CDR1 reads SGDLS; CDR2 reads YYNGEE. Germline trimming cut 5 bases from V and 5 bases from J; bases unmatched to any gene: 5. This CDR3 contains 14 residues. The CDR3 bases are TGTGCCAGCAGGGGCGGGGGGCTGACCGGGGAGCTGTTTTTT. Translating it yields CASRGGGLTGELFF.

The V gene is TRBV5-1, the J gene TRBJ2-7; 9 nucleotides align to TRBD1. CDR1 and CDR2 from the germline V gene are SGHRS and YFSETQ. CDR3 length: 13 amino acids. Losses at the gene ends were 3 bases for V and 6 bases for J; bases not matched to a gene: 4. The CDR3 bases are TGCGCCAGCAGCTCGGGACAGGGAAGCGAGCAGTACTTC. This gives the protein CASSSGQGSEQYF.

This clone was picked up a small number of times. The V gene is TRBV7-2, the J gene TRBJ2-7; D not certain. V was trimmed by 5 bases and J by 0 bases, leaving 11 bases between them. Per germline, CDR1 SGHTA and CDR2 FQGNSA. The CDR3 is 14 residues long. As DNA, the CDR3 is TGTGCCAGCAGCCAAGACACGTCCTCCTACGAGCAGTACTTC. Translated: CASSQDTSSYEQYF.

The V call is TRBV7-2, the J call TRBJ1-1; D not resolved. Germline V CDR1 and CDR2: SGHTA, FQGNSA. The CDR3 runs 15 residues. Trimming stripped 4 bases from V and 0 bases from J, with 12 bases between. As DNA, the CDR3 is TGTGCCAGCAGCTCCGGCGGGTATATGAACACTGAAGCTTTCTTT. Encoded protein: CASSSGGYMNTEAFF.

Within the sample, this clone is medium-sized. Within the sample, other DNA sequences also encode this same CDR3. CDR3 sequence (DNA): TGTGCCAGCAGCTTCCGGGACAGGGTACCCTATGGCTACACCTTC. This gives the protein CASSFRDRVPYGYTF. The V call is TRBV7-9, the J call TRBJ1-2; 9 bases are shared with TRBD1. Germline assignment: CDR1 SEHNR and CDR2 FQNEAQ (reference sequence). CDR3 length: 15 residues. The ends lost 3 bases at V and 4 bases at J; junction bases unmatched: 6.

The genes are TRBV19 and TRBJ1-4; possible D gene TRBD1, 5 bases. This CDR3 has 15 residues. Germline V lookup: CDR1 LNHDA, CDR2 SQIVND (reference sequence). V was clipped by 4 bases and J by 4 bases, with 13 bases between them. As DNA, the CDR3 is TGTGCCAGTAGTACCACGGGGGGAGGTAATGAAAAACTGTTTTTT. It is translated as CASSTTGGGNEKLFF.

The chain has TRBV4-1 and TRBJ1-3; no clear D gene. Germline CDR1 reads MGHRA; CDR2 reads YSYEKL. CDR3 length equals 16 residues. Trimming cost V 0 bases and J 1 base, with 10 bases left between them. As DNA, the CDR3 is TGCGCCAGCAGCCAAGAGCCGAGGGCATCTGGAAACACCATATATTTT. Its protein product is CASSQEPRASGNTIYF.

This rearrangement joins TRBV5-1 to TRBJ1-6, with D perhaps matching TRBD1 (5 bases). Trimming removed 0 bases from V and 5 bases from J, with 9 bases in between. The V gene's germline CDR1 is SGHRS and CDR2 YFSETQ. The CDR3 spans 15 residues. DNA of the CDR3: TGCGCCAGCAGCTTGGAAGGGGCGAATAATTCACCCCTCCACTTT. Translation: CASSLEGANNSPLHF.